These T cell receptor beta chains were read from a single sample in a study of T cell responses to AZD1222 COVID-19 vaccine. Sequencing used immunoSEQ multiplex PCR; TCRdb keeps in-frame clones, though not all of them. The table shows 90,000 to 150,000 clones, with approximately 90% occurring only once. Sample: peripheral blood, taken on day 0 of AZD1222 vaccination. The source of these receptors is an adult in good health. Each CDR3 is given with its conserved first and last residue. Each record gives: D gene, V gene, CDR3 protein. The D gene is left open where the match is weak.

d_call: NA
v_call: TRBV11-2
cdr3_aa: CASSLGLPSTDTQYF

d_call: NA
v_call: TRBV7-9
cdr3_aa: CASSLRAGPYEQYF

d_call: TRBD2
v_call: TRBV15
cdr3_aa: CATSGLAGVKDTQYF

d_call: TRBD1
v_call: TRBV27
cdr3_aa: CASRNYGTGSWAQHF

d_call: NA
v_call: TRBV11-2
cdr3_aa: CASSLAGSSTDTQYF

d_call: NA
v_call: TRBV6-5
cdr3_aa: CASSYWRQIHNSPLHF

d_call: TRBD2
v_call: TRBV11-1
cdr3_aa: CASSLARGGAHEQFF

d_call: NA
v_call: TRBV5-4
cdr3_aa: CASRDPTARESGNTIYF

d_call: NA
v_call: TRBV3-1/TRBV3-2
cdr3_aa: CASSPAGRGNTGELFF

d_call: TRBD2
v_call: TRBV18
cdr3_aa: CASSPPAGDEQFF

d_call: NA
v_call: TRBV6-5
cdr3_aa: CASRSLQGLGQPQHF

d_call: TRBD2
v_call: TRBV7-9
cdr3_aa: CASSLGRGSRLAGHYEQYF

d_call: NA
v_call: TRBV4-1
cdr3_aa: CASSYRDRLIMNTEAFF

d_call: NA
v_call: TRBV11-2
cdr3_aa: CASSLQGELFF

d_call: TRBD1
v_call: TRBV19
cdr3_aa: CASSQDWTGNEKLFF

d_call: TRBD1
v_call: TRBV5-6
cdr3_aa: CASSLAPGGFTEAFF

d_call: NA
v_call: TRBV5-1
cdr3_aa: CASSFKGGTEAFF

d_call: TRBD1
v_call: TRBV11-3
cdr3_aa: CASRLGYGQGSDEQFF

d_call: NA
v_call: TRBV5-1
cdr3_aa: CASSSSSVIAGELFF

d_call: NA
v_call: TRBV19
cdr3_aa: CASSTKDGRWSGNTIYF

d_call: NA
v_call: TRBV7-9
cdr3_aa: CASSSLISGPEAFF

d_call: NA
v_call: TRBV11-2
cdr3_aa: CASRWPERSGNTIYF

d_call: NA
v_call: TRBV25-1
cdr3_aa: CASSEWGWDLGANVLTF